Listed here is a single T cell receptor beta chain. Antigen specificity is unknown. These data belong to a study of Ad26.COV2.S vaccination and SARS-CoV-2 variants. As for the study in general: Ad26.COV2.S arm of COV1001 included the donor.

Points from the study as a whole: Relative to placebo recipients, vaccine recipients exhibited elevated spike-specific TCR breadth.

As to treatment: roughly 20 received Ad26.COV2.S at low or high dose, single or two shots; five or six received placebo; per-sample allocation not given. Day 63 following the first vaccine or placebo injection was when the samples were taken. Donation came from an adult in Boston who was aged 18-55 years. It was Wuhan-strain SARS-CoV-2 spike that the Ad26 vaccine vector expressed. Method: immunoSEQ multiplex PCR; TCRdb's copy keeps in-frame clones and lacks some. This table has about 480,000 clones, roughly 87% appearing once. Germline lookup yields CDR1 KGHSH and CDR2 LQKENI. There are 16 residues in the CDR3. With V trimmed by 3 bases and J by 5 bases, 3 bases remained unmatched.

The J gene is TRBJ2-1, the V gene TRBV18; 14 nucleotides match TRBD2. This clonotype originated in a person between 18 and 65 years old who received the Ad26.COV2.S COVID-19 vaccine or a placebo. The sample here was peripheral blood, taken in a trial of Ad26.COV2.S vaccine versus placebo. CDR3 region: CASSPGLAGDDNEQFF. CDR3 sequence (DNA): TGTGCCAGCTCACCGGGACTAGCGGGAGACGACAATGAGCAGTTCTTC.